This T cell receptor beta chain derives from a study of T cell repertoires in cytomegalovirus infection. TCRdb independently ran MiXCR on the reads; one entry per CDR3 protein. The sample consists of fewer than 550,000 distinct CDR3 sequences, approximately 11% of them appearing once. Germline V lookup: CDR1 SGDLS, CDR2 YYNGEE. The length of the CDR3 is 16 residues. Trimming left V 9 bases short and J 2 bases short, with 20 bases between. The chain is built from TRBV9 and TRBJ2-2; TRBD1 might be the D (5 bases). The material sequenced was PBMCs. The TCR originated in a human donor in good health (CMV status not recorded). Some clones in this sample may be carry-over from other donors' samples. CDR3 in DNA: TGTGCCACCACCCAGGGATCTCGGCCCAACACCGGGGAGCTGTTTTTT. Residues: CATTQGSRPNTGELFF.